This T cell receptor beta chain was identified during a study of control samples from healthy donors and cancer patients. The assay was immunoSEQ multiplex PCR, and TCRdb's table has in-frame clones only and misses some. The profile covers 65,000 to 90,000 clones, with about 90% appearing a single time and over 15% taken by the ten largest. CDR1 is SGHTA and CDR2 is FQGNSA in the germline V gene. V was pared by 0 bases and J by 8 bases, with 12 bases of the junction left unmatched. The length of the CDR3 is 16 residues. The sequenced material came from blood. The V gene is TRBV7-2, the J gene TRBJ1-2; 7 bases fit TRBD1. The TCR sequence derives from a man aged 45 to 65 in good health. Here the CDR3 reads CASSLAGQGGAGGYTF. Written as DNA, the CDR3 is TGTGCCAGCAGCTTAGCTGGGCAGGGGGGGGCCGGAGGCTACACCTTC.